Included here is one TCR beta chain sequence, with context. The length of the CDR3 is 14 residues. The V gene end was trimmed by 8 bases and the J gene end by 0 bases; junction bases not matched to a gene: 3. Germline V gene sequence: CDR1 SEHNR, CDR2 FQNEAQ (reference sequence). The sample is drawn from a study of OX40 agonist ivuxolimab in advanced cancers. Data came from immunoSEQ multiplex PCR; TCRdb stores just in-frame clones and leaves some out. The sample records over 55,000 clones, roughly 82% being singletons. The receptor comes from an adult with an advanced solid tumor such as melanoma, head and neck, liver or kidney cancer. The rearrangement uses TRBV7-9 and TRBJ1-1; TRBD1 matches 10 bases. This specimen was CD4+ or CD8+ T cells sorted from blood, taken in a trial of the OX40 agonist ivuxolimab. As DNA, the CDR3 is TGTGCCAGCCGGACAGGGGGGATGAACACTGAAGCTTTCTTT. Its translation: CASRTGGMNTEAFF.